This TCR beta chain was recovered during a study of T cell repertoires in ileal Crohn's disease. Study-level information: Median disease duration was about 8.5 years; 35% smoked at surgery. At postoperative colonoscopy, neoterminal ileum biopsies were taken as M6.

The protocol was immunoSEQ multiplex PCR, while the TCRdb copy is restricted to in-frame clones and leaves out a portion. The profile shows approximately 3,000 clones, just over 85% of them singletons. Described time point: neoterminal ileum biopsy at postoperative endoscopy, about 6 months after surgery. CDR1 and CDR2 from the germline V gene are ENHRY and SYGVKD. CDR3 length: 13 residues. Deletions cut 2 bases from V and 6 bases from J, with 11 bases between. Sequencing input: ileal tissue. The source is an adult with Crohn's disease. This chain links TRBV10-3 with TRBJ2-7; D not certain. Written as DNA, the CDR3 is TGTGCCATCAGTGAGAACCCGGTGCCCGAGCAGTACTTC. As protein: CAISENPVPEQYF.